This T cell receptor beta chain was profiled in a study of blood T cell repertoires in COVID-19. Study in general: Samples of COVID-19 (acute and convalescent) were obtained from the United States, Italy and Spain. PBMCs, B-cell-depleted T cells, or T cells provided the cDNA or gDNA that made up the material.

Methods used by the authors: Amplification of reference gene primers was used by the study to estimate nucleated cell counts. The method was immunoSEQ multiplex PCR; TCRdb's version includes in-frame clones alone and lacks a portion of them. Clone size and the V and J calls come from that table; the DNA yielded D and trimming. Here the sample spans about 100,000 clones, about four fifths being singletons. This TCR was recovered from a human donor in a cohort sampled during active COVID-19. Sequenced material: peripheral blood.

The DNA of the CDR3 is TGTGCCAGCAGTCCGACGACTAGCTATAACGAGCAGTACTTC. Translation: CASSPTTSYNEQYF. The J gene is TRBJ2-7, the V gene TRBV27; 7 bases line up with TRBD2. In germline, CDR1 is MNHEY, CDR2 SMNVEV (reference sequence). Trimming cost V 5 bases and J 5 bases; bases outside gene matches: 9. The CDR3 contains 14 residues.